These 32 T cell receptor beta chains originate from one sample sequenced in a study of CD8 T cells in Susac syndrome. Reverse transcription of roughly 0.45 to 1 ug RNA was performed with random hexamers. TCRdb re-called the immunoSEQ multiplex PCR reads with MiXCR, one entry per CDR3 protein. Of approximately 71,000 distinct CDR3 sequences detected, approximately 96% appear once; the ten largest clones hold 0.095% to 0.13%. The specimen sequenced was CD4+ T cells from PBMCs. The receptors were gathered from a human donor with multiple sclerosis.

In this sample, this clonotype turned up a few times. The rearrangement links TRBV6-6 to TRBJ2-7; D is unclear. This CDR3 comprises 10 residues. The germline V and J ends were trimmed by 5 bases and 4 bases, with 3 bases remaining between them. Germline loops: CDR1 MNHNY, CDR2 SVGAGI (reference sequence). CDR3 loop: CASSGYEQYF. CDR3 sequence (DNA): TGTGCCAGCAGTGGGTACGAGCAGTACTTC.

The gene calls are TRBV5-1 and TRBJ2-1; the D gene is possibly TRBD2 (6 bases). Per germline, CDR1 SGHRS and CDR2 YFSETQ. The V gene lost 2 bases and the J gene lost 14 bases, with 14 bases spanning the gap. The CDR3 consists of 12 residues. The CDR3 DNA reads TGCGCCAGCAGCTTCTCCGGGAGTCTGGAGTTCTTC. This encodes CASSFSGSLEFF.

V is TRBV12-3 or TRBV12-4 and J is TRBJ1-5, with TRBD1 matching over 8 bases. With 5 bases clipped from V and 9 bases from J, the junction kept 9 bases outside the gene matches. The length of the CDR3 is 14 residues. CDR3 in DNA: TGTGCCAGCAGTCCGACAGGGGTTGAAGGGCCCCAGCATTTT. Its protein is CASSPTGVEGPQHF.

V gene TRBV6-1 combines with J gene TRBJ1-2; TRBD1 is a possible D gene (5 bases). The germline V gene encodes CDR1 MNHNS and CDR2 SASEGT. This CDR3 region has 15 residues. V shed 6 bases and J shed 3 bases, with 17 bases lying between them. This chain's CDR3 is CASRRDDRRDYGYTF. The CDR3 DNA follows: TGTGCCAGCAGGAGGGATGACAGACGGGACTATGGCTACACCTTC.

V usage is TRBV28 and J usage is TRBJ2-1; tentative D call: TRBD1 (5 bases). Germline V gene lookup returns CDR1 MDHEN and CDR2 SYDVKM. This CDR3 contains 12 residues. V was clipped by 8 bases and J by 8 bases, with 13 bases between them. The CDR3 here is CASGQNWDEQFF. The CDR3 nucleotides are TGTGCCAGCGGACAAAACTGGGATGAGCAGTTCTTC.

CDR3 in amino acids: CSASRGGGGSDTQYF. CDR3 sequence (DNA): TGCAGTGCTAGTAGAGGGGGCGGTGGGTCAGATACGCAGTATTTT. The rearrangement links TRBV20-1 to TRBJ2-3; 7 bases are shared with TRBD1. Germline-derived CDR1 and CDR2 are DFQATT and SNEGSKA (reference sequence). The CDR3 length is 15 residues. V lost 3 bases and J lost 4; bases outside the gene matches: 10.

The CDR3 sequence is CSARASSGTGRSWGGYTF. Here the CDR3 DNA reads TGCAGTGCTAGAGCCTCCTCCGGGACAGGTCGGTCTTGGGGAGGCTACACCTTC. The J gene is TRBJ1-2, the V gene TRBV20-1; 8 nucleotides align to TRBD1. Germline V gene lookup returns CDR1 DFQATT and CDR2 SNEGSKA (reference sequence). The CDR3 runs to 18 residues. J lost 8 bases, V lost 1 base, and 21 bases had no gene match.

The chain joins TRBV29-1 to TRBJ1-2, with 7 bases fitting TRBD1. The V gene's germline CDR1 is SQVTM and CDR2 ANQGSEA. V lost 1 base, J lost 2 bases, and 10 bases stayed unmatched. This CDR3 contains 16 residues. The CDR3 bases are TGCAGCGTTGAAGTTTTGAGGGGGCGGTCGAACTATGGCTACACCTTC. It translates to CSVEVLRGRSNYGYTF. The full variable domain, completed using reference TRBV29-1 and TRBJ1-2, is SAVISQKPSRDICQRGTSLTIQCQVDSQVTMMFWYRQQPGQSLTLIATANQGSEATYESGFVIDKFPISRPNLTFSTLTVSNMSPEDSSIYLCSVEVLRGRSNYGYTFGSGTRLTVV.

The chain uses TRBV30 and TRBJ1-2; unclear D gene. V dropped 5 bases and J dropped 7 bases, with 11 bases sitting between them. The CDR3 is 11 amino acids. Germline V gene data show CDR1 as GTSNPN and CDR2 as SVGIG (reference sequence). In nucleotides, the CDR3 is TGTGCCTGGGGAGTTGAATTTGGCTACACCTTC. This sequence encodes CAWGVEFGYTF.

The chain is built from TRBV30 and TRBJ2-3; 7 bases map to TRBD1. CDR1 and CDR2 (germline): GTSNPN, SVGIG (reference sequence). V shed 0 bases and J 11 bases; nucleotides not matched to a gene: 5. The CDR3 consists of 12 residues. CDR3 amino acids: CAWSVQGLMQYF. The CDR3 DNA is TGTGCCTGGAGTGTACAGGGGCTAATGCAGTATTTT.

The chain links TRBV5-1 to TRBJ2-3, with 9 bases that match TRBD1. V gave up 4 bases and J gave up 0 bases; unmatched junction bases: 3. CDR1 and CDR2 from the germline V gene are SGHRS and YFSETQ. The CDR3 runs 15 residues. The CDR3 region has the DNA TGCGCCAGCAGCATCGGACAGGGGAGCACAGATACGCAGTATTTT. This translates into CASSIGQGSTDTQYF.

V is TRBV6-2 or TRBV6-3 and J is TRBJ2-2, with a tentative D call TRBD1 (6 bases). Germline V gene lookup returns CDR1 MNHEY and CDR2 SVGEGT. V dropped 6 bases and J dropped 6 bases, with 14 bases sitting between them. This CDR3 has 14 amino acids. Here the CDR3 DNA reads TGTGCCAGCAGAGGGGCAGGGGCGGCCGGGGAGCTGTTTTTT. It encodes CASRGAGAAGELFF.

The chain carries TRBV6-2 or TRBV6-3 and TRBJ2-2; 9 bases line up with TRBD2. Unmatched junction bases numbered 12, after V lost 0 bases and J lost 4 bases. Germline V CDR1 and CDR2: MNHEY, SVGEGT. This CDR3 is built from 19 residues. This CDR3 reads CASSYSSGGGAGGTGELFF. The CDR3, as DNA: TGTGCCAGCAGTTACTCGAGCGGCGGGGGGGCCGGTGGCACCGGGGAGCTGTTTTTT.

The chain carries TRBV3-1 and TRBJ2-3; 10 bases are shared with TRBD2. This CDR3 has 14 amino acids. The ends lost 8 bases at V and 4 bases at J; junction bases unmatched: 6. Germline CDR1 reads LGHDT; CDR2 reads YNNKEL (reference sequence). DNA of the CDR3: TGTGCCAGCGCCCCGGGACTAGCGTCAGATACGCAGTATTTT. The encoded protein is CASAPGLASDTQYF.

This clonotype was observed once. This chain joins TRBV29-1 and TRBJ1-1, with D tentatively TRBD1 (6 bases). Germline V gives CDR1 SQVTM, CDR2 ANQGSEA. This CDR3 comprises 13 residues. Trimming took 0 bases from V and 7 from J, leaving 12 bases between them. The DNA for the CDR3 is TGCAGCGTTGAAGACAGGGGTGGTTTTGAAGCTTTCTTT. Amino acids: CSVEDRGGFEAFF.

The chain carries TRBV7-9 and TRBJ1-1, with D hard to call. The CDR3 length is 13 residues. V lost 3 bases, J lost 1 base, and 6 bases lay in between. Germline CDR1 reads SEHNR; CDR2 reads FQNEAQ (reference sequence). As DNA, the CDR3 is TGTGCCAGCAGCTTGGCAGAGAACACTGAAGCTTTCTTT. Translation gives CASSLAENTEAFF.

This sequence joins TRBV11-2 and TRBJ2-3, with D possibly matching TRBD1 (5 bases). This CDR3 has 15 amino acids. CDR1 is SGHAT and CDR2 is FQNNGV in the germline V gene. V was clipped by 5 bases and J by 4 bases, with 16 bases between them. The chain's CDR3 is CASSIVAGWPDTQYF. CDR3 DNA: TGTGCCAGCAGCATCGTGGCAGGGTGGCCAGATACGCAGTATTTT.

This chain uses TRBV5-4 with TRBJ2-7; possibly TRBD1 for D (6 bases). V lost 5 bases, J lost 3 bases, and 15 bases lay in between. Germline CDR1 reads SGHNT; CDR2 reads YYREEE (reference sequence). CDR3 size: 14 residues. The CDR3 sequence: CASSSNSRGYEQYF. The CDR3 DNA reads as TGTGCCAGCAGTTCGAACAGCAGGGGCTACGAGCAGTACTTC.

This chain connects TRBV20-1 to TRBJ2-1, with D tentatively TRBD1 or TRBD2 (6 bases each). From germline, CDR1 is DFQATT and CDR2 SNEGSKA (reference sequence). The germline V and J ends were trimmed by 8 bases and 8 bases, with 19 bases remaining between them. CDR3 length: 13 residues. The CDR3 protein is CSSTHRGPHEQFF. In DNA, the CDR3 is TGCAGTTCCACCCACCGGGGGCCCCATGAGCAGTTCTTC.

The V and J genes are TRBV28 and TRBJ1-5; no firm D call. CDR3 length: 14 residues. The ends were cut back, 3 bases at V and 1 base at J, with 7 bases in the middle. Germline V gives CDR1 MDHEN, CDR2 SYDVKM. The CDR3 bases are TGTGCCAGCAGTTTGGGCAGGAGCAATCAGCCCCAGCATTTT. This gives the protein CASSLGRSNQPQHF.

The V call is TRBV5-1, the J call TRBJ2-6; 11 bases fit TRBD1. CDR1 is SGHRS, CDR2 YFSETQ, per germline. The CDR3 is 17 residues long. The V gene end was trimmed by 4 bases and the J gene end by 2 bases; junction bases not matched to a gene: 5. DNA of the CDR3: TGCGCCAGCAGCGACGGGACAGGGGGTCCTGGGGCCAACGTCCTGACTTTC. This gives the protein CASSDGTGGPGANVLTF.

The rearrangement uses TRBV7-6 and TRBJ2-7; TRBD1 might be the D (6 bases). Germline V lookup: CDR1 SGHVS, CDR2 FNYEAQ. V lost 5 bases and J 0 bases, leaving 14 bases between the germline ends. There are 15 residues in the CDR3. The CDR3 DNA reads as TGTGCCAGCAGCAACGAGATGACAGGCTCCTACGAGCAGTACTTC. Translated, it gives CASSNEMTGSYEQYF.

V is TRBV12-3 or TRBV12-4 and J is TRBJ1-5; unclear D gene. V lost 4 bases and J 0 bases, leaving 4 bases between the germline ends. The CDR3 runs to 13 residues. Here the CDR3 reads CASSSVSNQPQHF. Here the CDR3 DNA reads TGTGCCAGCAGTTCCGTTAGCAATCAGCCCCAGCATTTT.

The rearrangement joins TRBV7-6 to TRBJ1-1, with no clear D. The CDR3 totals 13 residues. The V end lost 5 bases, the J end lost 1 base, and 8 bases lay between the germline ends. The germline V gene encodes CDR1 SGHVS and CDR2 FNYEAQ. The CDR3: CASSPGRNTEAFF. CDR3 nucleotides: TGTGCCAGCAGCCCTGGCAGGAACACTGAAGCTTTCTTT.

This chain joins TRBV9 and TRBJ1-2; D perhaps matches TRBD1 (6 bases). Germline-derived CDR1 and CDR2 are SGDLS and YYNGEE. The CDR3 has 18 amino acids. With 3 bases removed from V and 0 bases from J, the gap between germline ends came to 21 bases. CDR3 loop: CASSAPGAHRGANYGYTF. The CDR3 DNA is TGTGCCAGCAGCGCACCAGGGGCTCACAGAGGAGCTAACTATGGCTACACCTTC. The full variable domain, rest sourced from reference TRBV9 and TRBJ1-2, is DSGVTQTPKHLITATGQRVTLRCSPRSGDLSVYWYQQSLDQGLQFLIQYYNGEERAKGNILERFSAQQFPDLHSELNLSSLELGDSALYFCASSAPGAHRGANYGYTFGSGTRLTVV.

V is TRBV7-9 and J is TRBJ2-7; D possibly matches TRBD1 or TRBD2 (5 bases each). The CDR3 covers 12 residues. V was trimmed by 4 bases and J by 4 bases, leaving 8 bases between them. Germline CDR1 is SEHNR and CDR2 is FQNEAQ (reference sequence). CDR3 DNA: TGTGCCAGCAGCTCGAGGGGTTACGAGCAGTACTTC. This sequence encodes CASSSRGYEQYF.

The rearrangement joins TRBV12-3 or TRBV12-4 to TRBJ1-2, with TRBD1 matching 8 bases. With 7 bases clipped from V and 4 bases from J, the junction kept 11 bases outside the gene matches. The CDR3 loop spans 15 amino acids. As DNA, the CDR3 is TGTGCCAGCACCCAAAGGGCAGGGGGCGGCTATGGCTACACCTTC. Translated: CASTQRAGGGYGYTF.

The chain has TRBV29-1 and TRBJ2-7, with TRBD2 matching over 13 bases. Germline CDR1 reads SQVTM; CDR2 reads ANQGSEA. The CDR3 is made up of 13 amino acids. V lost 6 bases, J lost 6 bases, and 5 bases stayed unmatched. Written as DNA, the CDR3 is TGCAGCGTCCCCGGGACTAGCGGGGTCGAGCAGTACTTC. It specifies CSVPGTSGVEQYF.

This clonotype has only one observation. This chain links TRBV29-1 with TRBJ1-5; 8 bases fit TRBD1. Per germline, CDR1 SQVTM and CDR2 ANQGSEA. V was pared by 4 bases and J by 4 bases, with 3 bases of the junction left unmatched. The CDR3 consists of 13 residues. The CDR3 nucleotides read TGCAGCGTTGGAACAGGGGGTAATCAGCCCCAGCATTTT. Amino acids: CSVGTGGNQPQHF.

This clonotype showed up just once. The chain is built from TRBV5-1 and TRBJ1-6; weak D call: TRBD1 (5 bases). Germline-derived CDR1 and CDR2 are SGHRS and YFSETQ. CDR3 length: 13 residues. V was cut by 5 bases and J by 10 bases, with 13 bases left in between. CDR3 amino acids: CASSLGEGSPLHF. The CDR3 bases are TGCGCCAGCAGTTTAGGGGAAGGATCACCCCTCCACTTT.

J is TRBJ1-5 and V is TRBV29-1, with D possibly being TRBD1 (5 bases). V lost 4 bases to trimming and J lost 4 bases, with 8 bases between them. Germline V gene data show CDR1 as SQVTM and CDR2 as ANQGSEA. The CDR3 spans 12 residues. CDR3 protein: CSVGEGNQPQHF. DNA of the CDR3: TGCAGCGTTGGGGAGGGGAATCAGCCCCAGCATTTT.

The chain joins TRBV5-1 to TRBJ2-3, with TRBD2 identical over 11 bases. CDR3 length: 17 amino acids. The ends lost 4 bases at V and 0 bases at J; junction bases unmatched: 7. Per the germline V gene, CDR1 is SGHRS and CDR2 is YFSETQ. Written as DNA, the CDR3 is TGCGCCAGCAGCCAACCCGGGACTAGCGGAAGCACAGATACGCAGTATTTT. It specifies CASSQPGTSGSTDTQYF.